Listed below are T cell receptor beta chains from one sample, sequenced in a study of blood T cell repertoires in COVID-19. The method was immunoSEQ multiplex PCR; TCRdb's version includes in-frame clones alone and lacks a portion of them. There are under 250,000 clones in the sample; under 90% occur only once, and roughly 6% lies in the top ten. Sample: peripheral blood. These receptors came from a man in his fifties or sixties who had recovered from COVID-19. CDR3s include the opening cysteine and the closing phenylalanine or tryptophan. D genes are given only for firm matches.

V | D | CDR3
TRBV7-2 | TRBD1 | CASSTGTGGDTRFREQYF
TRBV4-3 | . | CASSQQGKDYNEQFF
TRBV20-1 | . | CSASGAGSGNTIYF
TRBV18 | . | CASSPPRGIGAAEQFF
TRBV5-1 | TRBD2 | CASSLVPSGYNEQFF
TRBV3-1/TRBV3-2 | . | CASSQVRLALSYEQYF
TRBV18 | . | CASSVSGETQYF
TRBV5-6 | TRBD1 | CASSLAGGVVPNYGYTF
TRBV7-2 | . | CASSLDRGRDEKLFF
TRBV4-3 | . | CASSLESGPTDTQYF
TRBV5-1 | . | CASQPTGQIYEQYF
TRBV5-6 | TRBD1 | CASSSTGDEKLFF
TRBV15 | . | CATAEGVNEKLFF
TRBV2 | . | CASSDLLGQIGYTF
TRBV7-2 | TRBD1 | CASSRDRGEKLFF
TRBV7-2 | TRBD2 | CASSLHSAGGQETQYF
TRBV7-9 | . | CASSFRATYEQYF
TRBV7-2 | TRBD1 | CASSSRQGSYNEQFF
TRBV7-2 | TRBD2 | CASSLSGGAGGDEQFF
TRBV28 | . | CASSLGGAQTGTQYF
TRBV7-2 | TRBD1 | CASSLGQGNYGYTF
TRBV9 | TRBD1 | CASSADRDRGETQYF
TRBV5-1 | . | CASNLMVFSSYEQYF
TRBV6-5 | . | CASSNTGYEQYF